This entry describes one T cell receptor beta chain. This clone has a handful of counts. Its antigen is currently not known. No base quality information exists; no much larger clone differs at one position. The entry originates in a study of blood T cell repertoires in COVID-19 (dated by TCRdb to the early 2020s). The study in broad terms: Samples covering the acute and convalescent phases of COVID-19 were provided by collaborators in the United States, Italy and Spain. The material from the prospective study consisted of cDNA or gDNA derived from T cells, B-cell-depleted T cells, or PBMCs. Deeply sampled blood TCRbeta repertoires from subjects exposed to, actively infected with, or recovered from COVID-19 were included in the dataset. The repertoires were released in a freely available public database intended as a resource for research on the immune response to SARS-CoV-2. Samples were obtained from the ongoing ImmuneRACE study (first 160 participants) and from over 1,000 subjects provided by 6 global collaborators. Sample metadata almost always included a de-identified subject ID, COVID-19 status, age in years and sex. HLA class I and class II types, where available, came from metadata supplied by the sample provider rather than from assay-based typing. What the research found in general, with its limitations: Clinical and demographic metadata were provided uncurated, with the amount varying by source and participant.

One collaborating source in Seattle enrolled patients while the patients were actively infected and followed the patients over time throughout the course of disease. The collaborating institutions used their own protocols to collect whole blood in K2EDTA tubes. Collaborator samples were shipped for TCRbeta analysis as frozen whole blood, isolated PBMCs, or DNA extracted from either sample type. TCRbeta CDR3 regions were amplified from genomic DNA by means of the immunoSEQ Assay, a bias-controlled multiplex PCR. The published analysis was carried out like this. The number of nucleated cells in each sample was estimated from the amplification of reference gene primers within the assay. To quantify the absolute abundance of each unique TCRbeta CDR3 rearrangement, sequence reads were collapsed and filtered. For each sample, productive Simpson clonality was calculated by taking the square root of Simpson's diversity index across productive rearrangements. What TCRdb holds here is the immuneACCESS table cut down to in-frame rearrangements. Part of the clones is not present; checked against another copy, under half of the missing clones reflect an unresolved V gene, and the others are unexplained. Clone size and V and J calls were adopted from that table, with D and trimming inferred from the DNA. The sample table contains 200,000 to 300,000 clones; only one count was recorded for roughly 76% of them. The ten largest make up 7.5% of the sample.

The CDR3 numbers 16 residues from cysteine through phenylalanine. Only the CDR3 region is kept as DNA, spanning 48 bases read in frame from base 1. The germline V gene (reference sequence) provides CDR1 SEHNR and CDR2 FQNEAQ. V is reduced by 5 bases and J by 0 bases, leaving a spacing of 16 bases between them. The receptor was isolated from a woman older than 75 with COVID-19, enrolled during active disease. This sequence uses TRBV7-9 and TRBJ1-2; tentative D gene TRBD1, with 6 bases matching. The sample was peripheral blood. The CDR3 sequence is CASSQMGAGSNYGYTF. The nucleotide sequence is TGTGCCAGCAGCCAAATGGGGGCAGGCTCTAACTATGGCTACACCTTC.